This paragraph covers one TCR beta chain sequence. No antigen is known for it. TCRdb's table, derived via immunoSEQ multiplex PCR, lists solely in-frame clones and lacks some. The sample contains approximately 17,000 clones, 84% of which appear only once. The record originates from a study of STAT3 mutations in large granular lymphocyte leukemia. CDR1 is ENHRY and CDR2 is SYGVKD in the germline V gene. Trimming took 0 bases from V and 4 from J, leaving 12 bases between them. This CDR3 contains 15 residues. Findings and limits, study-wide: Treatment regimens differed across patients between samplings. TCR clonotype switching after therapy occurred in about 35% of the 18 patients. No sample exists from the first appearance of each clone. In some patients, a small highly pathogenic clone possibly went undetected. At least one immunodominant TCR beta clonotype appeared in every T-cell large granular lymphocyte leukemia patient.

Source material: peripheral blood mononuclear cells. This chain joins TRBV10-3 and TRBJ2-5, with unresolved D. The receptor comes from a man in his fifties with T-cell large granular lymphocyte leukemia. Some clones in this sample may be carry-over from other donors' samples. CDR3 sequence: CAISESILSGETQYF. The CDR3 region has the DNA TGTGCCATCAGTGAGTCGATTTTGTCCGGAGAGACCCAGTACTTC.